This T cell receptor beta chain was captured by sequencing in a study of CD8+CD57+ T cells in acquired aplastic anemia. Using genomic DNA as the template, TCR beta VDJ and CDR3 profiling was carried out. TCRdb itself ran the reads through MiXCR, one entry per CDR3 protein. Of more than 150,000 distinct CDR3 sequences listed, 40% to 55% are singletons. Germline V gene lookup returns CDR1 LNHDA and CDR2 SQIVND (reference sequence). V shed 7 bases and J shed 4 bases, with 11 bases lying between them. The CDR3 runs to 13 residues. This chain joins TRBV19 and TRBJ1-5; D unclear. This TCR derives from a human donor in good health. Sequenced sample: sorted CD4+, CD8+, or CD8+CD57+ T cells (not recorded which) from PBMCs. The CDR3 loop reads CASMPAPNQPQHF. CDR3 DNA: TGTGCCAGTATGCCAGCTCCAAATCAGCCCCAGCATTTT.